These T cell receptor beta chains were read from a single sample in a study of radiotherapy plus CTLA-4 blockade in lung cancer. The protocol was immunoSEQ multiplex PCR, while the TCRdb copy is restricted to in-frame clones and leaves out a portion. The profile covers 35,000 to 50,000 clones, with about 67% appearing a single time and 20% to 30% taken by the ten largest. Sample: peripheral blood, taken from a patient treated with radiotherapy plus ipilimumab. The origin of the receptors is a human donor with non-small cell lung cancer who had a partial response to radiotherapy plus ipilimumab. Both conserved end residues are part of each CDR3. The D gene is left open where the match is weak. Clone size is shown for a subset of rows, as once, few, many or a class of expanded clone.

CDR3 protein	CDR3 DNA	clone size	V gene	J gene	D gene
CASGPSPQGADNEQFF	TGTGCCAGCGGCCCATCCCCCCAGGGGGCTGACAATGAGCAGTTCTTC	-	TRBV2	TRBJ2-1	TRBD1
CASSQAQGLQETQYF	TGCGCCAGCAGCCAAGCCCAGGGGCTCCAAGAGACCCAGTACTTC	few	TRBV4-1	TRBJ2-5	-
CASSIPSGNTQYF	TGTGCCAGCAGTATCCCGTCGGGGAATACGCAGTATTTT	many	TRBV28	TRBJ2-3	-
CASPRRAGWYQPQHF	TGTGCCAGCCCCAGGCGGGCAGGATGGTATCAGCCCCAGCATTTT	-	TRBV27	TRBJ1-5	-
CASSEARGPYHNEQFF	TGTGCCAGCAGTGAAGCCAGGGGGCCCTATCACAATGAGCAGTTCTTC	-	TRBV6-1	TRBJ2-1	TRBD1
CATSRGGTSGRTDTQYF	TGTGCCACCAGCAGAGGGGGGACTAGCGGACGCACAGATACGCAGTATTTT	-	TRBV15	TRBJ2-3	TRBD2
CASSLSGGPGELFF	TGTGCCAGCAGCTTGAGTGGGGGCCCCGGGGAGCTGTTTTTT	once	TRBV5-4	TRBJ2-2	-
CASSQEGGWDTEAFF	TGCGCCAGCAGCCAAGAAGGGGGTTGGGACACTGAAGCTTTCTTT	-	TRBV4-1	TRBJ1-1	-
CASSLKQDRNEKLFF	TGTGCCAGCAGTTTAAAACAGGACAGAAATGAAAAACTGTTTTTT	-	TRBV27	TRBJ1-4	-
CASSQAPQGEEVVNYGYTF	TGCGCCAGCAGCCAAGCCCCACAGGGAGAAGAGGTCGTTAACTATGGCTACACCTTC	-	TRBV4-3	TRBJ1-2	-
CASKGGGYEQYF	TGTGCCAGCAAGGGGGGGGGCTACGAGCAGTACTTC	-	TRBV2	TRBJ2-7	-
CASTERQNANTEAFF	TGCGCCAGCACCGAGAGACAGAATGCGAACACTGAAGCTTTCTTT	few	TRBV10-1	TRBJ1-1	-
CASSGYQRDTNTGELFF	TGTGCCAGCAGCGGATACCAGCGGGACACTAACACCGGGGAGCTGTTTTTT	-	TRBV9	TRBJ2-2	-
CASSAMGRHYRTGELFF	TGTGCCAGTAGTGCGATGGGGAGACACTATCGCACCGGGGAGCTGTTTTTT	medium-sized	TRBV19	TRBJ2-2	-
CASNWDRGPYGYTF	TGTGCCAGCAATTGGGACAGGGGCCCCTATGGCTACACCTTC	-	TRBV28	TRBJ1-2	TRBD1
CAGGAGGRLGTDTQYF	TGTGCCGGGGGGGCGGGAGGTCGTCTGGGCACAGATACGCAGTATTTT	-	TRBV5-4	TRBJ2-3	TRBD2
CASSLVYRADSGYTF	TGTGCCAGCAGCTTAGTTTACAGGGCTGATTCTGGCTACACCTTC	-	TRBV7-2	TRBJ1-2	-
CASSYLSGTGYNEQFF	TGTGCCAGCAGCTACCTAAGCGGAACGGGTTACAATGAGCAGTTCTTC	-	TRBV7-3	TRBJ2-1	-
CASSLDSGKTQYF	TGTGCCAGCAGTTTAGATTCCGGGAAGACCCAGTACTTC	-	TRBV27	TRBJ2-5	-
CATTSEGAGANVLTF	TGTGCCACCACTTCTGAGGGGGCCGGGGCCAACGTCCTGACTTTC	-	TRBV6-1	TRBJ2-6	TRBD1
CASSLMGLQDNEKLFF	TGTGCCAGCAGCTTGATGGGACTGCAGGATAATGAAAAACTGTTTTTT	-	TRBV7-6	TRBJ1-4	-
CASSAGPSSYNEQFF	TGTGCCAGCAGCGCAGGCCCCAGCTCCTACAATGAGCAGTTCTTC	-	TRBV7-2	TRBJ2-1	-
CASSIRDSTLSNQPQHF	TGTGCCAGTAGTATTCGGGACAGTACCCTTAGCAATCAGCCCCAGCATTTT	few	TRBV19	TRBJ1-5	TRBD1
CASSTSGDGGELFF	TGTGCCAGCTCAACTAGCGGGGATGGCGGGGAGCTGTTTTTT	-	TRBV18	TRBJ2-2	TRBD2
CASSQRSGTGDEQYF	TGTGCCAGCTCACAACGGAGCGGGACAGGGGATGAGCAGTACTTC	-	TRBV18	TRBJ2-7	TRBD1
CASSGGGSNQPQHF	TGTGCCAGCAGCGGAGGGGGTAGCAATCAGCCCCAGCATTTT	few	TRBV9	TRBJ1-5	-
CALPGVNYGYTF	TGTGCTCTACCGGGGGTTAACTATGGCTACACCTTC	-	TRBV25-1	TRBJ1-2	-
CASSEATGQGSETQYF	TGTGCCAGCAGTGAAGCGACGGGACAGGGATCTGAGACCCAGTACTTC	once	TRBV2	TRBJ2-5	TRBD1
CASSPDQGAGRNQYF	TGTGCCAGCAGCCCCGACCAGGGGGCTGGAAGGAACCAGTACTTC	once	TRBV7-2	TRBJ2-5	TRBD1
CASGFGLAGDETQYF	TGTGCTAGTGGTTTTGGACTAGCGGGGGACGAGACCCAGTACTTC	-	TRBV12-5	TRBJ2-5	TRBD2
CTSSQAPPGGGDTQYF	TGCACCAGCAGCCAAGCCCCCCCCGGCGGGGGAGATACGCAGTATTTT	-	TRBV1	TRBJ2-3	-
CASSLGRQGWYEQYF	TGTGCCAGCAGCTTGGGTCGTCAGGGTTGGTACGAGCAGTACTTC	once	TRBV5-6	TRBJ2-7	-
CASSVADNEQFF	TGCGCCAGCAGTGTCGCGGACAATGAGCAGTTCTTC	-	TRBV10-2	TRBJ2-1	-